This T cell receptor (beta chain) emerged from a study of T cells in Graves' hyperthyroidism and ophthalmopathy (dated by TCRdb to 2018 to 2020). Regarding the complete study: Peripheral blood was sampled at the time of initial diagnosis, prior to any treatment. The 100 discovery patients were randomly split 7:3 into training and test sets. To identify TCR V-J signatures that set the groups apart, the researchers used a discovery cohort of about a hundred patients, made up of under 50 with Graves' ophthalmopathy and 57 with stable Graves' hyperthyroidism. The paper reports TCR Vbeta CDR3 sequencing of 135 peripheral blood samples: around 41 ophthalmopathy, 70 to 85 hyperthyroidism and approximately 17 progressor patients. The study also compared thyroid tissue and blood T-cell repertoires from 5 to 7 Graves' hyperthyroidism patients. Whether ophthalmopathy could be predicted prospectively was tested in an independent validation cohort made up of under 20 hyperthyroidism patients plus 17 patients who later progressed to ophthalmopathy. Following sampling, methimazole starting at 30 mg daily was given to hyperthyroidism patients, and high-dose intravenous methylprednisolone was given to ophthalmopathy patients.

Remarks on this clonotype: What this receptor recognizes is not known. Base qualities are missing; no much larger clone stands one base away.

The TCR beta CDR3 regions were amplified from RNA transcripts. A first-round RT-PCR of the TCR CDR3 used the HTBI primer set with the Qiagen OneStep RT-PCR kit. The libraries were constructed in a second round of multiplex PCR and then size-selected and purified. Paired-end sequencing of the libraries was performed with 100 bp reads on an Illumina HiSeq2000. As for the original processing: Raw data were processed with SOAPnuke, discarding reads with adapters, uncalled bases, mean Phred below 15, or no exact constant-primer or identifier match. COPE v1.2.5 was used to merge the high-quality paired reads, and each unique nucleotide sequence was defined as a clonotype. MiTCR v1.1 was used to align clonotypes to the IMGT TRBV, TRBD and TRBJ reference segments. The analysis included only V-J combinations with a frequency above 0.0001, which together covered approximately 99% of the repertoires. A TCS score was defined as the ratio of F50 (clonal expansion) to E x V (chaos), with BLOSUM62-based TCRdist applied between CDR3 peptides within each V-J. Welch's t-statistics and random forest reduced approximately 520 V-J features to around 14, which were used in a naive Bayes classifier (R e1071). TCRdb passed the public sequencing reads through fastp at Q25 and MiXCR, retaining productive beta sequences. A single entry per CDR3 protein holds the most common genes and DNA from its merged rows. TCRdb's processing, not the study's, gives the V and J calls here. This sample is represented by under 250,000 distinct CDR3 sequences; approximately 23% of them were singletons. Clones ranked in the top ten supply approximately 32% of the sample.

Looking up the germline V gene yields CDR1 MDHEN and CDR2 SYDVKM. From the cysteine through the phenylalanine, the CDR3 covers 14 amino acids. Of all the DNA, just the CDR3 is kept, 42 bases in frame from base 1. At the junction V is shortened by 9 bases and J by 4 bases; bases outside the gene matches: 11. The investigation overall reported the following: Ophthalmopathy was separated from stable hyperthyroidism by a 13 V-J signature model, with approximately 89% sensitivity and just over 81% specificity obtained in cross-validation and 80%/75% obtained in testing. Most expanded thyroid clonotypes (frequency above 0.001) were also detected in blood, a finding suggesting that blood repertoires may reflect thyroid immune responses. In validation, progression to ophthalmopathy was predicted by the model with about 70% sensitivity and roughly 76% specificity, a median of around 6.5 months before onset. No statistical method was used to set the sample size in advance, and investigators knew the group allocation.

Ophthalmopathy patients had moderately to severely active disease, Clinical Activity Score of at least 3, NOSPECS grade of at least 4, and duration under 3 months. The study excluded patients with uncontrolled infections, other autoimmune diseases, pregnancy or lactation. Diagnoses relied on clinical symptoms, serum thyroxine and TRAb, thyroid ultrasound and orbital computed tomography. PBMCs were separated from around 9.1 ml of fresh peripheral blood using Ficoll-Paque density gradient centrifugation. Trizol reagent was used to extract total RNA, and RNA quality was then checked on an Agilent 2100 Bioanalyzer.

The receptor chain draws on TRBV28 and TRBJ1-1, with TRBD1 identical over 7 junction bases. The sequence derives from a woman between 40 and 50 years old with Graves' ophthalmopathy. The source material was blood. DNA sequence: TGTGCCAGTAGACCAACAGGGGTGAGCACTGAAGCTTTCTTT. Its protein product is CASRPTGVSTEAFF.